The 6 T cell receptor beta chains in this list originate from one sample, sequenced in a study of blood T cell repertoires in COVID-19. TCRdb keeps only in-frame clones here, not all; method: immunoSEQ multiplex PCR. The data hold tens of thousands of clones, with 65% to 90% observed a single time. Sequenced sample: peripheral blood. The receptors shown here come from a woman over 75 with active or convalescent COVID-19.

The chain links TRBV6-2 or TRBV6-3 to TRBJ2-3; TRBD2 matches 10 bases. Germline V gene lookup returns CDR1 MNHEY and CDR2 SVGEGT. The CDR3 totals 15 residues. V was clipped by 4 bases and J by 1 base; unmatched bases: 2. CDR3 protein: CASSSGTSGTDTQYF. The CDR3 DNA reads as TGTGCCAGCAGTTCCGGGACTAGCGGCACAGATACGCAGTATTTT.

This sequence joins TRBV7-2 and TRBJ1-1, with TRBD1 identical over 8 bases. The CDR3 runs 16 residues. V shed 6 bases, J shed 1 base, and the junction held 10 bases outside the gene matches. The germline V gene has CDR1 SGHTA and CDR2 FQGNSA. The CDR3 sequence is CASRSGQDLTNTEAFF. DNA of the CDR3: TGTGCCAGCAGGTCGGGACAGGACCTAACGAACACTGAAGCTTTCTTT. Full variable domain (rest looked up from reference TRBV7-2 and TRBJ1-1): GAGVSQSPSNKVTEKGKDVELRCDPISGHTALYWYRQSLGQGLEFLIYFQGNSAPDKSGLPSDRFSAERTGGSVSTLTIQRTQQEDSAVYLCASRSGQDLTNTEAFFGQGTRLTVV.

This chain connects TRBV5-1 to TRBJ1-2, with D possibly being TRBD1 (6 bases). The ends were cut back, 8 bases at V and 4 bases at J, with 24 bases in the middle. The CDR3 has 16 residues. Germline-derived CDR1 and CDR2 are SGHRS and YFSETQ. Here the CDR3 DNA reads TGCGCCAGTCGTGGACAGCCGACCGCGGTTGGCTATGGCTACACCTTC. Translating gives CASRGQPTAVGYGYTF.

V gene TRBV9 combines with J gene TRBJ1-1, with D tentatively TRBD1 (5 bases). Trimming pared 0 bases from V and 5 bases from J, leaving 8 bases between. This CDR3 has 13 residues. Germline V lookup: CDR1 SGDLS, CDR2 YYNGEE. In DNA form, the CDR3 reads TGTGCCAGCAGCGTAGTAGGGGCAACTGAAGCTTTCTTT. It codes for CASSVVGATEAFF. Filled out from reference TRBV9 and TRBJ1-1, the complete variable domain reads DSGVTQTPKHLITATGQRVTLRCSPRSGDLSVYWYQQSLDQGLQFLIQYYNGEERAKGNILERFSAQQFPDLHSELNLSSLELGDSALYFCASSVVGATEAFFGQGTRLTVV.

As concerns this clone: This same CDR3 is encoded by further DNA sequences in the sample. CDR3 bases: TGTGCCAGTAGTATAGAAGGACAGGGGGTGAATCAGCCCCAGCATTTT. It codes for CASSIEGQGVNQPQHF. The chain joins TRBV19 to TRBJ1-5, with 10 positions matching TRBD1. Germline CDR1 is LNHDA and CDR2 is SQIVND (reference sequence). With 0 bases clipped from V and 4 bases from J, the junction kept 3 bases outside the gene matches. CDR3 length: 16 amino acids.

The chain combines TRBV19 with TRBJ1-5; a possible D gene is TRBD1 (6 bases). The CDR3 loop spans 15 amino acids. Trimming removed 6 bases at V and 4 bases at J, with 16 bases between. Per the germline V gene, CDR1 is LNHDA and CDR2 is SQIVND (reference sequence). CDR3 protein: CASRFLDRRNQPQHF. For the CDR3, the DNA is TGTGCCAGTAGATTCTTAGACAGGAGGAATCAGCCCCAGCATTTT.